The 9 T cell receptor beta chains given below trace back to one sample, sequenced in a study of OX40 agonist ivuxolimab in advanced cancers. The repertoire was sequenced with immunoSEQ multiplex PCR; TCRdb's copy has only in-frame clones and lacks some. The sample records around 68,000 clones, approximately 90% being singletons. The sequenced sample was CD4+ or CD8+ T cells sorted from blood, obtained in a trial of the OX40 agonist ivuxolimab. The origin of the receptors is an adult with an advanced solid tumor such as melanoma, head and neck, liver or kidney cancer.

The chain carries TRBV5-1 and TRBJ2-3; 13 nucleotides agree with TRBD2. Trimming took 4 bases from V and 2 from J; bases not matched to a gene: 4. The CDR3 extends over 16 amino acids. The germline gives CDR1 SGHRS, CDR2 YFSETQ. CDR3 in amino acids: CASSIGTSGVTDTQYF. In DNA form, the CDR3 reads TGCGCCAGCAGCATTGGGACTAGCGGGGTCACAGATACGCAGTATTTT.

The chain carries TRBV9 and TRBJ1-1; 7 bases are a match to TRBD1. Germline-derived CDR1 and CDR2 are SGDLS and YYNGEE. V was pared by 0 bases and J by 1 base, with 3 bases of the junction left unmatched. CDR3 length: 15 residues. DNA of the CDR3: TGTGCCAGCAGCGTAGGAGGGGGCTGGAACACTGAAGCTTTCTTT. This sequence encodes CASSVGGGWNTEAFF.

The rearrangement uses TRBV30 and TRBJ1-5; tentative D call: TRBD1 (5 bases). CDR1 is GTSNPN, CDR2 SVGIG, per germline (reference sequence). Trimming pared 0 bases from V and 4 bases from J, leaving 7 bases between. The CDR3 sequence is 13 residues long. The CDR3 region has the DNA TGTGCCTGGAGTGTCGGGGGTAATCAGCCCCAGCATTTT. Translating gives CAWSVGGNQPQHF.

The chain couples TRBV9 to TRBJ1-3, with 8 bases fitting TRBD1. CDR1 and CDR2 from the germline V gene are SGDLS and YYNGEE. With V trimmed by 3 bases and J by 2 bases, 10 bases remained unmatched. This CDR3 is built from 17 residues. The CDR3 region is CASSASGRGPPGNTIYF. The CDR3 nucleotides read TGTGCCAGCAGCGCCAGCGGCAGGGGGCCCCCTGGAAACACCATATATTTT.

The chain has TRBV5-1 and TRBJ2-5; tentatively, D is TRBD1 or TRBD2 (5 bases each). The length of the CDR3 is 16 residues. Trimming cost V 0 bases and J 5 bases, with 17 bases left between them. Germline V gene data show CDR1 as SGHRS and CDR2 as YFSETQ. The CDR3 spells CASSLAGTGPVETQYF. The CDR3 DNA sequence: TGCGCCAGCAGCTTGGCAGGAACGGGGCCCGTGGAGACCCAGTACTTC. Looking up the rest from reference TRBV5-1 and TRBJ2-5 gives the full variable domain: KAGVTQTPRYLIKTRGQQVTLSCSPISGHRSVSWYQQTPGQGLQFLFEYFSETQRNKGNFPGRFSGRQFSNSRSEMNVSTLELGDSALYLCASSLAGTGPVETQYFGPGTRLLVL.

The gene calls are TRBV25-1 and TRBJ1-6; D is perhaps TRBD1 (5 bases). The CDR3 covers 13 residues. The V end was cut by 6 bases, the J end by 4 bases, with 7 bases between. The germline V gene encodes CDR1 MGHDK and CDR2 SYGVNS. The CDR3 DNA sequence: TGTGCCAGCAGGGACACTTATAATTCACCCCTCCACTTT. This gives the protein CASRDTYNSPLHF.

The chain joins TRBV19 to TRBJ2-1; D not certain. V lost 3 bases to trimming and J lost 10 bases, with 19 bases between them. CDR3 size: 15 residues. The germline V gene encodes CDR1 LNHDA and CDR2 SQIVND (reference sequence). CDR3 coding DNA: TGTGCCAGTAGTATCGGTTCCCTAGTCGGCCGAGAGCAGTTCTTC. Encoded protein: CASSIGSLVGREQFF. Combining the CDR3 with reference TRBV19 and TRBJ2-1 gives the whole variable domain DGGITQSPKYLFRKEGQNVTLSCEQNLNHDAMYWYRQDPGQGLRLIYYSQIVNDFQKGDIAEGYSVSREKKESFPLTVTSAQKNPTAFYLCASSIGSLVGREQFFGPGTRLTVL.

The J gene is TRBJ1-5, the V gene TRBV27; 9 bases fit TRBD1. Germline values: CDR1 MNHEY, CDR2 SMNVEV (reference sequence). V lost 6 bases and J lost 3; bases outside the gene matches: 3. The CDR3 is 14 amino acids. The CDR3: CASSPQGANQPQHF. The CDR3 bases are TGTGCCAGCAGCCCACAGGGGGCCAATCAGCCCCAGCATTTT.

The CDR3 sequence: CASSAGGAGQPQHF. The CDR3 nucleotides read TGTGCCAGCAGCGCTGGGGGGGCCGGGCAGCCCCAGCATTTT. V usage is TRBV5-4 and J usage is TRBJ1-5; TRBD1 is a possible D gene (6 bases). V shed 4 bases and J shed 7 bases, with 15 bases lying between them. Germline V gene data show CDR1 as SGHNT and CDR2 as YYREEE (reference sequence). The length of the CDR3 is 14 residues.